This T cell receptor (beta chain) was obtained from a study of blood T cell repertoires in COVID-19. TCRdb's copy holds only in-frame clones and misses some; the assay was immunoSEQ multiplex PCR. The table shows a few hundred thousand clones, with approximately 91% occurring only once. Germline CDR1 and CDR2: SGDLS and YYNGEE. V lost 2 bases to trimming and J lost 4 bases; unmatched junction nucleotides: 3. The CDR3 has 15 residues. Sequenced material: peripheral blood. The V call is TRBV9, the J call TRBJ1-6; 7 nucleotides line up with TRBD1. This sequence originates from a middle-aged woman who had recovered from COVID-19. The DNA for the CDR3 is TGTGCCAGCAGCGTTGGGACAGATTATAATTCACCCCTCCACTTT. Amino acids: CASSVGTDYNSPLHF.